Below are 10 T cell receptor beta chains sequenced from a single sample in a study of radiation and T cells in renal cell carcinoma. Repertoires were generated with immunoSEQ multiplex PCR, while TCRdb's copy carries only in-frame clones and drops some. The sample has around 60,000 clones, around three quarters seen once. The time point: blood 2 weeks post-SBRT. This sample's treatment: 15 Gy SBRT to primary tumor, nephrectomy 4 weeks later. Material: blood, obtained from a patient whose treatment included radiotherapy and nephrectomy. These receptors were taken from a man in his 60s with renal cell carcinoma.

The chain couples TRBV7-7 to TRBJ2-7; no definite D call. CDR1 SSHAT and CDR2 FNYEAQ come from the germline V gene (reference sequence). The CDR3 sequence is 13 residues long. With 5 bases removed from V and 4 bases from J, the gap between germline ends came to 12 bases. CDR3 sequence: CASSPPDQYEQYF. Written as DNA, the CDR3 is TGTGCCAGCAGCCCCCCCGATCAGTACGAGCAGTACTTC.

The CDR3, as DNA: TGCGCCAGCAGCTTGGGTGGACCTAATGACGAGCAGTACTTC. Its translation is CASSLGGPNDEQYF. The V and J genes are TRBV5-1 and TRBJ2-7; D is unresolved. The CDR3 length is 14 residues. CDR1 is SGHRS, CDR2 YFSETQ, per germline. V lost 0 bases and J lost 5, with 12 bases in between.

This chain joins TRBV7-2 and TRBJ2-5; 10 bases match TRBD2. The CDR3 contains 16 residues. The V gene's germline CDR1 is SGHTA and CDR2 FQGNSA. The ends lost 0 bases at V and 1 base at J; junction bases unmatched: 2. CDR3 region: CASSLAASGGQETQYF. The CDR3 DNA is TGTGCCAGCAGCTTAGCAGCTAGCGGGGGCCAAGAGACCCAGTACTTC. Complete variable domain (other parts from reference TRBV7-2 and TRBJ2-5): GAGVSQSPSNKVTEKGKDVELRCDPISGHTALYWYRQSLGQGLEFLIYFQGNSAPDKSGLPSDRFSAERTGGSVSTLTIQRTQQEDSAVYLCASSLAASGGQETQYFGPGTRLLVL.

The chain recombines TRBV30 with TRBJ1-4, with 8 bases fitting TRBD1. CDR1 is GTSNPN and CDR2 is SVGIG in the germline V gene (reference sequence). This CDR3 spans 14 amino acids. The V gene end was trimmed by 2 bases and the J gene end by 11 bases; junction bases not matched to a gene: 10. The CDR3 is CAWSTWTGPTKLFF. For the CDR3, the DNA is TGTGCCTGGAGTACATGGACAGGGCCAACTAAACTGTTTTTT.

This chain joins TRBV5-4 and TRBJ2-2; TRBD2 matches at 8 bases. From germline, CDR1 is SGHNT and CDR2 YYREEE (reference sequence). The junction had 12 bases not matched to a gene; V was cut back by 4 bases and J by 7 bases. The CDR3 is made up of 16 amino acids. The CDR3 sequence: CASSPAGLGRRGELFF. The CDR3 DNA sequence: TGTGCCAGCAGCCCAGCGGGACTAGGTCGGCGCGGGGAGCTGTTTTTT. The full variable domain, with the rest looked up from reference TRBV5-4 and TRBJ2-2, is ETGVTQSPTHLIKTRGQQVTLRCSSQSGHNTVSWYQQALGQGPQFIFQYYREEENGRGNFPPRFSGLQFPNYSSELNVNALELDDSALYLCASSPAGLGRRGELFFGEGSRLTVL.

A few counts support this clone. The V gene is TRBV20-1, the J gene TRBJ1-1, with D possibly being TRBD1 (5 bases). The V end was cut by 6 bases, the J end by 7 bases, with 12 bases between. Germline V CDR1 and CDR2: DFQATT, SNEGSKA (reference sequence). The CDR3 length is 11 residues. The DNA of the CDR3 is TGCAGTGCGATCCGACAGCATGAAGCTTTCTTT. Translating gives CSAIRQHEAFF.

The chain carries TRBV6-1 and TRBJ2-1; D ambiguous. The germline gives CDR1 MNHNS, CDR2 SASEGT. The CDR3 is made up of 12 amino acids. The germline V and J ends were trimmed by 3 bases and 5 bases, with 5 bases remaining between them. The CDR3 loop reads CASSERDNEQFF. The CDR3 DNA sequence: TGTGCCAGCAGTGAGCGCGACAATGAGCAGTTCTTC.

J is TRBJ1-2 and V is TRBV6-1; D possibly corresponds to TRBD1 (5 bases). Trimming pared 1 base from V and 7 bases from J, leaving 10 bases between. Germline values: CDR1 MNHNS, CDR2 SASEGT. The CDR3 length is 13 residues. The CDR3 nucleotides are TGTGCCAGCAGTGAAGTCAGGGACGCTGGCTACACCTTC. Translation: CASSEVRDAGYTF.

V usage is TRBV10-3 and J usage is TRBJ2-1, with D maybe TRBD2 (5 bases). This CDR3 is built from 13 residues. The V end was cut by 0 bases, the J end by 6 bases, with 6 bases between. Germline V gives CDR1 ENHRY, CDR2 SYGVKD. The CDR3 here is CAISESGVNEQFF. The CDR3 nucleotides read TGTGCCATCAGTGAGTCCGGGGTCAATGAGCAGTTCTTC.

The table lists this clone with a count of one. The chain employs TRBV6-5 and TRBJ2-7; D is perhaps TRBD1 (5 bases). Trimming removed 0 bases from V and 3 bases from J, with 15 bases in between. The CDR3 runs 16 residues. Looked up from germline, CDR1 is MNHEY and CDR2 is SVGAGI. CDR3 nucleotides: TGTGCCAGCAGTTACTCCGGAAGGGGCGGAGACTACGAGCAGTACTTC. Protein sequence: CASSYSGRGGDYEQYF.